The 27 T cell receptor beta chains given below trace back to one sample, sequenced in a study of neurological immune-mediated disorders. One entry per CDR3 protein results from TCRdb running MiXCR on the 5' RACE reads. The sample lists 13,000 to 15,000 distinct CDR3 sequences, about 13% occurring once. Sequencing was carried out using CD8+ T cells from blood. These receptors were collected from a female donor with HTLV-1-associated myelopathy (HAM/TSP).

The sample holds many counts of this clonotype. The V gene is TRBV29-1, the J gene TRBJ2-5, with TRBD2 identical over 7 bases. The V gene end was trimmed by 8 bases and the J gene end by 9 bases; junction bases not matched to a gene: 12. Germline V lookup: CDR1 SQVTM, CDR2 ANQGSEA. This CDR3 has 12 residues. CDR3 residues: CSLRTSVRAQYF. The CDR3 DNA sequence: TGCAGCCTCCGCACTAGCGTTCGAGCCCAGTACTTC.

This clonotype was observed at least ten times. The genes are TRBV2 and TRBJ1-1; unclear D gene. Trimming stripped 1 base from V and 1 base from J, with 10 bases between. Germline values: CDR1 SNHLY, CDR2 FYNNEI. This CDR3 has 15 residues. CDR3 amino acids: CASSEGGFWNTEAFF. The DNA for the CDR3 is TGTGCCAGCAGTGAAGGGGGATTTTGGAACACTGAAGCTTTCTTT.

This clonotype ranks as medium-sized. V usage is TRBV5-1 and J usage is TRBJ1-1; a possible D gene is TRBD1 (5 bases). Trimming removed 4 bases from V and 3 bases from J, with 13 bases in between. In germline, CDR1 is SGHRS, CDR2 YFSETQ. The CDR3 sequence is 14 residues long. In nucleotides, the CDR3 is TGCGCCAGCAGCCAGGGTGGGGGTTACACTGAAGCTTTCTTT. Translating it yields CASSQGGGYTEAFF.

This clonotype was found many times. CDR3 loop: CASSYRGGSGGNEQFF. The DNA for the CDR3 is TGTGCCAGCAGTTACCGAGGGGGGAGCGGGGGTAATGAGCAGTTCTTC. This chain uses TRBV6-5 with TRBJ2-1, with 8 positions matching TRBD2. This CDR3 is 16 amino acids long. Germline V lookup: CDR1 MNHEY, CDR2 SVGAGI. J gave up 7 bases and V 2 bases, and 10 bases lay outside the gene matches.

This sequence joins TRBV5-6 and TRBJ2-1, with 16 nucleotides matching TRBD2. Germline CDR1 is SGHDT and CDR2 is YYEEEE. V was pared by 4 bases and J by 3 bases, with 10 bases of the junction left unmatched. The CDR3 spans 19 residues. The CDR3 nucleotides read TGTGCCAGCAGCATAACCGGGACTAGCGGGGGGGAAGTCTACAATGAGCAGTTCTTC. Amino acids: CASSITGTSGGEVYNEQFF.

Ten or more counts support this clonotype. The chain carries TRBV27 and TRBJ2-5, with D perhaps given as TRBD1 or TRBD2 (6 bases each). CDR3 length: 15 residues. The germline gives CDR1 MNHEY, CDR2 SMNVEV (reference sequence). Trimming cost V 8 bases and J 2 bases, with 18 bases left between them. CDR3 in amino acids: CASLQHRRGQETQYF. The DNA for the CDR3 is TGTGCCAGCTTGCAACACAGGAGGGGGCAAGAGACCCAGTACTTC.

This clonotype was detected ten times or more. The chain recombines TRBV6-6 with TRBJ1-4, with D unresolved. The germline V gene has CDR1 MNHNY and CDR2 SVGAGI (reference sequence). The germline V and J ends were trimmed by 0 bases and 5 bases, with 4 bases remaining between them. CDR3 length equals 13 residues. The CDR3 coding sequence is TGTGCCAGCAGTTACTCCCCCAATGAAAAACTGTTTTTT. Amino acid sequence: CASSYSPNEKLFF.

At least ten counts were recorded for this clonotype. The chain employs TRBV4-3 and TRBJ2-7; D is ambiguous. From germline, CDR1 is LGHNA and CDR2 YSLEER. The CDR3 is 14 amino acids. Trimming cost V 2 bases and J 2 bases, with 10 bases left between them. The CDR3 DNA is TGCGCCAGCAGCCAATCTTCCTATACCTACGAGCAGTACTTC. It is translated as CASSQSSYTYEQYF.

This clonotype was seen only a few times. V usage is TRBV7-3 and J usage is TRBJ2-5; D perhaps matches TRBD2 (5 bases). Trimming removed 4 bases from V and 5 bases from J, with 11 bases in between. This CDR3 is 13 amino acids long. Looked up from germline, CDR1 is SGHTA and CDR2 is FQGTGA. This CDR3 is CASSSTSYETQYF. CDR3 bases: TGTGCCAGCAGCTCCACTAGTTATGAGACCCAGTACTTC.

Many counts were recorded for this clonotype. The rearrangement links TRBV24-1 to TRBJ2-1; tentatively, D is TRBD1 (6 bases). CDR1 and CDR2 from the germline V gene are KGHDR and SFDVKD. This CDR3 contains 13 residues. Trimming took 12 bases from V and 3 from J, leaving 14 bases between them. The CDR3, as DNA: TGTGCCGTACAGGGACCTTTCTACAATGAGCAGTTCTTC. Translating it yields CAVQGPFYNEQFF.

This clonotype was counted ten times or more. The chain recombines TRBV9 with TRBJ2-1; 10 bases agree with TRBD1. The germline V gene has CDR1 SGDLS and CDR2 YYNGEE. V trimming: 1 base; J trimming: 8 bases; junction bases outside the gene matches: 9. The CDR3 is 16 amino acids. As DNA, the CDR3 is TGTGCCAGCAGCGTATTAGGGGACAGGGGCCGGGATGAGCAGTTCTTC. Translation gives CASSVLGDRGRDEQFF. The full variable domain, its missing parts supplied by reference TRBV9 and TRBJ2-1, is DSGVTQTPKHLITATGQRVTLRCSPRSGDLSVYWYQQSLDQGLQFLIQYYNGEERAKGNILERFSAQQFPDLHSELNLSSLELGDSALYFCASSVLGDRGRDEQFFGPGTRLTVL.

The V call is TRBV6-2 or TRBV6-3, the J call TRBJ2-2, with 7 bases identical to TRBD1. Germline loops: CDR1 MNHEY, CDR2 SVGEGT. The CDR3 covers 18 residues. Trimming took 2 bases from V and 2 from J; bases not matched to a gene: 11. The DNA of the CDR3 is TGTGCCAGCAGTTACGTTCTCGGACAGGCTGTAAACACCGGGGAGCTGTTTTTT. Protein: CASSYVLGQAVNTGELFF.

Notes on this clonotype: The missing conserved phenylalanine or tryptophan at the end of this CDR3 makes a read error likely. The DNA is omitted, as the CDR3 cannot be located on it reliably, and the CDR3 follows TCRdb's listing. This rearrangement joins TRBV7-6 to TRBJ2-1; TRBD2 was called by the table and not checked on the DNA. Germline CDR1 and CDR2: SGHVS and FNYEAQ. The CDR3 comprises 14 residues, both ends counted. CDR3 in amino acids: CASSRTGRNYTFGS.

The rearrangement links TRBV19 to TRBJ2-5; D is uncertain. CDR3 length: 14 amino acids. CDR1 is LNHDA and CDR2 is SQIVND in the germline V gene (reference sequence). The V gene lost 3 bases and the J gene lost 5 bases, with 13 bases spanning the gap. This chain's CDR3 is CASSIRGVRETQYF. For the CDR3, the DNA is TGTGCCAGTAGTATCCGTGGGGTCCGCGAGACCCAGTACTTC.

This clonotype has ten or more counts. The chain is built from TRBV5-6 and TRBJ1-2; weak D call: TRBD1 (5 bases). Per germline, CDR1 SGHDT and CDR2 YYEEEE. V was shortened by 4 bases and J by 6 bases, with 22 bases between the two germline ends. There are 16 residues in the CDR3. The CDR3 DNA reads TGTGCCAGCAGCGTCCGCCGACAGTCTGTATTGAATGGCTACACCTTC. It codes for CASSVRRQSVLNGYTF.

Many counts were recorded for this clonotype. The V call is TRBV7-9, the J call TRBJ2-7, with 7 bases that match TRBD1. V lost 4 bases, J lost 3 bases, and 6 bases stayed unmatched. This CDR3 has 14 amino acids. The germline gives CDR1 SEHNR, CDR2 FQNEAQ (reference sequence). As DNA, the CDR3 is TGTGCCAGCAGCTCCACGGGACAGAACTACGAGCAGTACTTC. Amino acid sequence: CASSSTGQNYEQYF. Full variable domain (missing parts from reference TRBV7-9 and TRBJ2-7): DTGVSQNPRHKITKRGQNVTFRCDPISEHNRLYWYRQTLGQGPEFLTYFQNEAQLEKSRLLSDRFSAERPKGSFSTLEIQRTEQGDSAMYLCASSSTGQNYEQYFGPGTRLTVT.

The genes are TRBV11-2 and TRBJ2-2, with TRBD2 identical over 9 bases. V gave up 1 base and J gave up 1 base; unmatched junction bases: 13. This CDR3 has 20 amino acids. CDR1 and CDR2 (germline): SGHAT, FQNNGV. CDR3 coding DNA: TGTGCCAGCAGCTTAGCCCTCTCGCGGGGGGGCCGATTGAACACCGGGGAGCTGTTTTTT. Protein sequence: CASSLALSRGGRLNTGELFF. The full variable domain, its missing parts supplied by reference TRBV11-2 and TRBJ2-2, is EAGVAQSPRYKIIEKRQSVAFWCNPISGHATLYWYQQILGQGPKLLIQFQNNGVVDDSQLPKDRFSAERLKGVDSTLKIQPAKLEDSAVYLCASSLALSRGGRLNTGELFFGEGSRLTVL.

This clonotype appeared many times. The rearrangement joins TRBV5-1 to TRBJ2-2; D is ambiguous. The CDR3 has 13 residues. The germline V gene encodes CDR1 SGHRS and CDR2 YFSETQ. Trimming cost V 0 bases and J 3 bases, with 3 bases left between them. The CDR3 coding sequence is TGCGCCAGCAGCTTGGCAGACACCGGGGAGCTGTTTTTT. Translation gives CASSLADTGELFF.

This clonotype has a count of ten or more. In nucleotides, the CDR3 is TGTGCCAGCAGTCCCGTATGGGGTCAGACCCAGTACTTC. It translates to CASSPVWGQTQYF. The chain links TRBV27 to TRBJ2-5, with D uncertain. The ends were cut back, 5 bases at V and 6 bases at J, with 13 bases in the middle. CDR1 is MNHEY, CDR2 SMNVEV, per germline (reference sequence). The CDR3 extends over 13 amino acids.

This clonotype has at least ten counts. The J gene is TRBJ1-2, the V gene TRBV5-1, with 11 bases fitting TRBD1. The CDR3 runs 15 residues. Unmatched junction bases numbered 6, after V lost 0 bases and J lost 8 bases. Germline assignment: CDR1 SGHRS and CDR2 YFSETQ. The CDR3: CASSLAGQGARGYTF. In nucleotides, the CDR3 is TGCGCCAGCAGCTTGGCCGGACAGGGGGCGCGCGGCTACACCTTC.

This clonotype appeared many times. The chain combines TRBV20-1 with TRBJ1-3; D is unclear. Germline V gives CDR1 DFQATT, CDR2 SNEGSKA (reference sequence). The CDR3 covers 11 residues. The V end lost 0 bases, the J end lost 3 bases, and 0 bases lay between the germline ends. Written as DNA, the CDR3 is TGCAGTGCTAGAGATGGAAACACCATATATTTT. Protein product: CSARDGNTIYF.

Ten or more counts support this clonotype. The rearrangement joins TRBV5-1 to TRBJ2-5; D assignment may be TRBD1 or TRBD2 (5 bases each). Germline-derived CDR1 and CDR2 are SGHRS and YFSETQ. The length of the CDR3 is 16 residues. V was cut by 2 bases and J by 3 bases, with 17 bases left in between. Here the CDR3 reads CASSLGETRGEETQYF. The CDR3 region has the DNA TGCGCCAGCAGCTTAGGCGAAACTAGGGGAGAAGAGACCCAGTACTTC.

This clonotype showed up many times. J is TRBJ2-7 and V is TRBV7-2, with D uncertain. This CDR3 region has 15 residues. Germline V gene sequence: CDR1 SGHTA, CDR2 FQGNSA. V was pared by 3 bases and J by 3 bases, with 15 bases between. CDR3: CASSFLGKKGYEQYF. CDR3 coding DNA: TGTGCCAGCAGCTTCTTGGGAAAAAAAGGCTACGAGCAGTACTTC.

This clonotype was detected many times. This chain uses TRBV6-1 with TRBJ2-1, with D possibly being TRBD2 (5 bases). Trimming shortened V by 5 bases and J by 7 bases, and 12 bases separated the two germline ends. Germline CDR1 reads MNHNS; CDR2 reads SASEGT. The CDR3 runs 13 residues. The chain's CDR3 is CASSYLSGNEQFF. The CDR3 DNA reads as TGTGCCAGCAGTTACCTCTCGGGGAATGAGCAGTTCTTC.

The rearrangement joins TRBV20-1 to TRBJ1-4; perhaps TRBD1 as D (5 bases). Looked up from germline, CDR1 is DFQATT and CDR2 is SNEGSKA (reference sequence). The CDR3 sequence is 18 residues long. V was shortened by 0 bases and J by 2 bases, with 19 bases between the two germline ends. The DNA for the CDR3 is TGCAGTGCTAGAGACCAGCCAGGGAGAGGATCGACTAATGAAAAACTGTTTTTT. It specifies CSARDQPGRGSTNEKLFF.

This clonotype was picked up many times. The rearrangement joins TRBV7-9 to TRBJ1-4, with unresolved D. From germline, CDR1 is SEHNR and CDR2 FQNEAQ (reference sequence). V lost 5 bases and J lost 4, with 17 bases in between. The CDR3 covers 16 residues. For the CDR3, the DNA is TGTGCCAGCAGCAACAACCGGGTCCGGCGTAATGAAAAACTGTTTTTT. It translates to CASSNNRVRRNEKLFF.

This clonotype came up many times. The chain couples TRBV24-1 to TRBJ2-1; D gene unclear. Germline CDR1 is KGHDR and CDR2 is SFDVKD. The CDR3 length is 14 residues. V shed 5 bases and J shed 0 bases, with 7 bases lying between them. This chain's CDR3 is CATSAESSYNEQFF. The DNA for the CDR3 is TGTGCCACCAGTGCCGAGAGCTCCTACAATGAGCAGTTCTTC.